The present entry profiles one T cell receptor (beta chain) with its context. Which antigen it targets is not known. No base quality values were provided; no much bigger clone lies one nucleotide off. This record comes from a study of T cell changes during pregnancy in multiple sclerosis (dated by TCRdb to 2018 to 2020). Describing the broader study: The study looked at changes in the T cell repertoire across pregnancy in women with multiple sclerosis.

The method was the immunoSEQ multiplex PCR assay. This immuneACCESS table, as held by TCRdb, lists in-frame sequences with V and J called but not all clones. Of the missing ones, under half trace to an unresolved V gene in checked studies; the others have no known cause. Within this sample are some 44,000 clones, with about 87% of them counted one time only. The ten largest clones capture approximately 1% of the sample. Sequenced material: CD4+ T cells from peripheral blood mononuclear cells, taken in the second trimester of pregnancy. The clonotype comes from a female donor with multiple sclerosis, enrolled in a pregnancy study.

CDR3 protein: CASSPDRGENNEQFF. The nucleotide sequence is given as TGTGCCAGCAGCCCCGACAGGGGAGAAAACAATGAGCAGTTCTTC. The receptor chain draws on TRBV7-2 and TRBJ2-1; a stretch of 8 junction bases matches TRBD1. The germline V gene supplies CDR1 SGHTA and CDR2 FQGNSA. The germline V end is reduced by 5 bases and the J end by 5 bases; junction bases left unmatched: 8. From its cysteine to its phenylalanine, the CDR3 spans 15 amino acids. Only CDR3 DNA is held: 45 bases, read in frame from base 1.